This T cell receptor beta chain was recovered during a study of OX40 agonist ivuxolimab in advanced cancers. Study information: With a range of roughly 23 to 90, age averaged approximately 60 years, and around 83% were male. People who had prior anti-PD-1, anti-PD-L1 or anti-CTLA-4 therapy could take part, and approximately 43% had some. Three partial responders included one hepatocellular carcinoma patient and two cutaneous melanoma patients.

V trimming: 1 base; J trimming: 4 bases; junction bases outside the gene matches: 4. The CDR3 is 14 amino acids. The germline CDR1 and CDR2 sequences are SGHAT and FQNNGV. Points on this clone: The antigen remains unidentified.

Sequencing used immunoSEQ multiplex PCR; TCRdb keeps in-frame clones, though not all of them. The data show tens of thousands of clones, approximately 85% seen once. Whole-study results and caveats: Average numbers of expanded clones were greater in CD8+ T cells than in CD4+.

The input for sequencing was CD4+ or CD8+ T cells sorted from blood, taken in a trial of the OX40 agonist ivuxolimab. The clonotype was recovered from an adult with an advanced solid tumor such as melanoma, head and neck, liver or kidney cancer. The gene calls are TRBV11-2 and TRBJ2-7; TRBD2 aligns across 7 bases. CDR3 in amino acids: CASSLGPGGYEQYF. In nucleotides, the CDR3 is TGTGCCAGCAGCTTAGGGCCCGGGGGGTACGAGCAGTACTTC.